These 28 T cell receptor beta chains were sequenced from one sample in a study of control samples from healthy donors and cancer patients. TCRdb keeps only in-frame clones here, not all; method: immunoSEQ multiplex PCR. Altogether roughly 99,000 clones are present, more than 75% being singletons, with the ten largest covering about 2%. The sample comprised blood. The receptors stem from a man aged 55-75 years in good health.

The chain links TRBV15 to TRBJ2-7, with 7 bases fitting TRBD2. The germline CDR1 and CDR2 sequences are LNHNV and YYDKDF (reference sequence). This CDR3 contains 14 residues. Trimming took 4 bases from V and 0 from J; bases not matched to a gene: 3. The CDR3, as DNA: TGTGCCACCAGCACCCTAGCGGACTCCTACGAGCAGTACTTC. Its protein product is CATSTLADSYEQYF.

V gene TRBV3-1 (or the pseudogene TRBV3-2) combines with J gene TRBJ2-2, with TRBD2 matching 14 bases. Germline V gene sequence: CDR1 LGHDT, CDR2 YNNKEL (reference sequence). The V gene end was trimmed by 0 bases and the J gene end by 6 bases; junction bases not matched to a gene: 12. The CDR3 has 20 residues. The CDR3, as DNA: TGTGCCAGCAGCCAAGAGGGACTAGCGGGAGCTGGAATCTCGGCCGGGGAGCTGTTTTTT. Its protein product is CASSQEGLAGAGISAGELFF.

The chain employs TRBV15 and TRBJ2-7, with unresolved D. Trimming removed 4 bases at V and 0 bases at J, with 10 bases between. Germline CDR1 is LNHNV and CDR2 is YYDKDF (reference sequence). The CDR3 is made up of 14 amino acids. CDR3 sequence reads: CATSMGSLSYEQYF. DNA for the CDR3: TGTGCCACCAGCATGGGCTCCCTCTCCTACGAGCAGTACTTC.

V and J are TRBV6-1 and TRBJ2-3; TRBD2 matches 9 bases. In germline, CDR1 is MNHNS, CDR2 SASEGT. The junction had 17 bases not matched to a gene; V was cut back by 3 bases and J by 4 bases. This CDR3 region has 19 residues. CDR3 loop: CASSDHFPSRTSESDTQYF. The CDR3 DNA is TGTGCCAGCAGTGACCATTTCCCTAGCAGGACTAGCGAGTCAGATACGCAGTATTTT.

The rearrangement joins TRBV4-2 to TRBJ1-6, with D possibly being TRBD1 (6 bases). V lost 4 bases, J lost 6 bases, and 13 bases lay in between. Germline V CDR1 and CDR2: LGHNA, YNFKEQ. This CDR3 is built from 15 residues. The CDR3 DNA sequence: TGTGCCAGCAGCCCAAACAGGGACCCTAATTCACCCCTCCACTTT. The encoded protein is CASSPNRDPNSPLHF.

CDR3 nucleotide sequence: TGTGCCAGCAAGGTGGGGGCGAATGAAGCTTTCTTT. The encoded protein is CASKVGANEAFF. This chain links TRBV27 with TRBJ1-1; tentative D call: TRBD1 (6 bases). Deletions cut 7 bases from V and 7 bases from J, with 13 bases between. The V gene's germline CDR1 is MNHEY and CDR2 SMNVEV (reference sequence). There are 12 residues in the CDR3.

This clone was observed a few times. This rearrangement joins TRBV4-2 to TRBJ1-1, with TRBD1 matching over 10 bases. The CDR3 sequence is 14 residues long. Unmatched junction bases numbered 7, after V lost 1 base and J lost 11 bases. The germline V gene has CDR1 LGHNA and CDR2 YNFKEQ. As DNA, the CDR3 is TGTGCCAGCAGCCAAGCCCGGGACAGGGGCCGGGCTTTCTTT. It codes for CASSQARDRGRAFF.

The CDR3 is CASSGTSVTDTQYF. CDR3 coding DNA: TGTGCCAGCAGTGGGACTAGCGTGACAGATACGCAGTATTTT. The chain carries TRBV2 and TRBJ2-3; 9 nucleotides match TRBD2. After removal of 4 bases from V and 3 bases from J, the junction contained 2 bases not matched to a gene. Germline CDR1 SNHLY, CDR2 FYNNEI. CDR3 length equals 14 residues. Full variable domain (missing parts from reference TRBV2 and TRBJ2-3): EPEVTQTPSHQVTQMGQEVILRCVPISNHLYFYWYRQILGQKVEFLVSFYNNEISEKSEIFDDQFSVERPDGSNFTLKIRSTKLEDSAMYFCASSGTSVTDTQYFGPGTRLTVL.

In this sample, this clone turned up a few times. V and J are TRBV5-1 and TRBJ2-1; possibly TRBD2 for D (7 bases). V shed 7 bases and J shed 7 bases, with 24 bases lying between them. This CDR3 comprises 16 residues. Per the germline V gene, CDR1 is SGHRS and CDR2 is YFSETQ. Here the CDR3 DNA reads TGCGCCAGCGCCCCTGGGGGGGCAGGGATGGGGAATGAGCAGTTCTTC. Translation gives CASAPGGAGMGNEQFF.

This clone has only one observation. Other DNA sequences in this sample translate to the same CDR3. J is TRBJ2-3 and V is TRBV19; 8 bases match TRBD1. Looked up from germline, CDR1 is LNHDA and CDR2 is SQIVND (reference sequence). This CDR3 spans 14 amino acids. J gave up 3 bases and V 6 bases, and 5 bases lay outside the gene matches. The CDR3 region is CASSRGQGTDTQYF. DNA of the CDR3: TGTGCCAGTAGCCGTGGACAGGGTACAGATACGCAGTATTTT. The full variable domain, completed using reference TRBV19 and TRBJ2-3, is DGGITQSPKYLFRKEGQNVTLSCEQNLNHDAMYWYRQDPGQGLRLIYYSQIVNDFQKGDIAEGYSVSREKKESFPLTVTSAQKNPTAFYLCASSRGQGTDTQYFGPGTRLTVL.

This clone appeared a single time. The V call is TRBV2, the J call TRBJ2-7, with 9 bases matching TRBD2. V shed 8 bases and J 6 bases; nucleotides not matched to a gene: 8. CDR1 SNHLY and CDR2 FYNNEI come from the germline V gene. The CDR3 is 13 residues long. CDR3 in DNA: TGTGCCAGCTGCGGGAGGGCGCTGTCCGAGCAGTACTTC. Its protein is CASCGRALSEQYF.

The V and J genes are TRBV5-1 and TRBJ1-6; no firm D call. The CDR3 runs to 13 residues. Trimming shortened V by 5 bases and J by 10 bases, and 13 bases separated the two germline ends. Germline V lookup: CDR1 SGHRS, CDR2 YFSETQ. CDR3 loop: CASRQGLESPLHF. CDR3 coding DNA: TGCGCCAGCAGACAAGGACTAGAGTCACCCCTCCACTTT.

This clone was observed a single time. This chain uses TRBV18 with TRBJ2-2; D is undetermined. The germline CDR1 and CDR2 sequences are KGHSH and LQKENI. V gave up 1 base and J gave up 8 bases, with 5 bases separating them. This CDR3 is built from 12 residues. In DNA form, the CDR3 reads TGTGCCAGCTCACCACGGCGGGGGGAGCTGTTTTTT. The encoded protein is CASSPRRGELFF.

The V gene is TRBV20-1, the J gene TRBJ2-7; TRBD1 is a possible D gene (6 bases). The CDR3 extends over 11 amino acids. V lost 6 bases to trimming and J lost 6 bases, with 12 bases between them. The germline gives CDR1 DFQATT, CDR2 SNEGSKA (reference sequence). The CDR3, as DNA: TGCAGTGCCACAGGGTCGGGCGAGCAGTACTTC. It codes for CSATGSGEQYF.

The chain links TRBV28 to TRBJ2-1, with TRBD2 as a possible D gene (6 bases). The CDR3 length is 15 residues. Trimming cost V 6 bases and J 7 bases, with 19 bases left between them. Germline V CDR1 and CDR2: MDHEN, SYDVKM. This CDR3 is CASRGGNPLGNEQFF. CDR3 sequence (DNA): TGTGCCAGCAGGGGCGGGAATCCCTTGGGGAATGAGCAGTTCTTC.

This chain links TRBV4-2 with TRBJ2-3, with D tentatively TRBD2 (7 bases). Germline V gene lookup returns CDR1 LGHNA and CDR2 YNFKEQ. The length of the CDR3 is 18 residues. V lost 5 bases and J lost 2, with 23 bases in between. The CDR3 here is CASSDEGEGLVITDTQYF. The DNA of the CDR3 is TGTGCCAGCAGCGACGAGGGGGAGGGACTGGTGATCACAGATACGCAGTATTTT.

The chain couples TRBV19 to TRBJ2-7, with D possibly TRBD2 on 5 matching bases. CDR3 length: 13 residues. Germline CDR1 is LNHDA and CDR2 is SQIVND (reference sequence). V was shortened by 5 bases and J by 3 bases, with 11 bases between the two germline ends. The CDR3 bases are TGTGCCAGTAGTCTTGGACGGGACTACGAGCAGTACTTC. Translating gives CASSLGRDYEQYF.

J is TRBJ1-4 and V is TRBV18; tentatively, D is TRBD1 (6 bases). Germline loops: CDR1 KGHSH, CDR2 LQKENI. This CDR3 region has 15 residues. V gave up 3 bases and J gave up 6 bases, with 14 bases separating them. In nucleotides, the CDR3 is TGTGCCAGCTCACCCGGACCCCAGGGGTATGAAAAACTGTTTTTT. Its translation: CASSPGPQGYEKLFF.

J is TRBJ2-1 and V is TRBV7-8; either TRBD1 or TRBD2 may fit D (5 bases each). Germline lookup yields CDR1 SGHVS and CDR2 FQNEAQ. CDR3 length equals 13 residues. V dropped 1 base and J dropped 10 bases, with 11 bases sitting between them. The CDR3 protein is CASSLEVGREQFF. DNA of the CDR3: TGTGCCAGCAGCTTAGAGGTGGGACGCGAGCAGTTCTTC.

V usage is TRBV29-1 and J usage is TRBJ1-2, with a tentative D call TRBD1 (5 bases). Germline-derived CDR1 and CDR2 are SQVTM and ANQGSEA. Trimming pared 2 bases from V and 4 bases from J, leaving 17 bases between. CDR3 length equals 15 residues. The DNA of the CDR3 is TGCAGCGTTGAATTGATTGAGGGGATAGGCTATGGCTACACCTTC. Its translation: CSVELIEGIGYGYTF.

This clone was recorded a few times. This rearrangement joins TRBV10-3 to TRBJ2-7, with TRBD1 matching over 10 bases. The CDR3 sequence is 14 residues long. Germline CDR1 ENHRY, CDR2 SYGVKD. The junction had 6 bases not matched to a gene; V was cut back by 6 bases and J by 4 bases. The CDR3 sequence: CAIRLTGGNYEQYF. CDR3 DNA: TGTGCCATCAGGCTGACAGGGGGCAATTACGAGCAGTACTTC.

This clone was counted a single time. V gene TRBV4-2 combines with J gene TRBJ2-6; 7 bases line up with TRBD2. The germline V gene encodes CDR1 LGHNA and CDR2 YNFKEQ. The CDR3 is made up of 19 amino acids. V lost 0 bases and J lost 0; bases outside the gene matches: 8. The DNA for the CDR3 is TGTGCCAGCAGCCAAGATCGGGGAGGGTGGGGCTCTGGGGCCAACGTCCTGACTTTC. It is translated as CASSQDRGGWGSGANVLTF.

The rearrangement links TRBV2 to TRBJ1-6, with 10 nucleotides matching TRBD1. Per germline, CDR1 SNHLY and CDR2 FYNNEI. CDR3 length equals 15 residues. The V segment lost 6 bases and the J segment 10 bases; nucleotides outside the gene matches: 9. Here the CDR3 DNA reads TGTGCCAGCAGGGACAGGGGGAAGGCTGGGTCACCCCTCCACTTT. Translated: CASRDRGKAGSPLHF.

V gene TRBV29-1 combines with J gene TRBJ2-5, with 10 bases matching TRBD1. The CDR3 is 14 residues long. The ends lost 3 bases at V and 3 bases at J; junction bases unmatched: 4. Looked up from germline, CDR1 is SQVTM and CDR2 is ANQGSEA. The CDR3 coding sequence is TGCAGCGTTGAGGATGGGACAGGGGAAGAGACCCAGTACTTC. This encodes CSVEDGTGEETQYF. Together with reference TRBV29-1 and TRBJ2-5, the CDR3 gives the full variable domain: SAVISQKPSRDICQRGTSLTIQCQVDSQVTMMFWYRQQPGQSLTLIATANQGSEATYESGFVIDKFPISRPNLTFSTLTVSNMSPEDSSIYLCSVEDGTGEETQYFGPGTRLLVL.

This chain uses TRBV6-5 with TRBJ1-6; D uncertain. V was cut by 6 bases and J by 6 bases, with 15 bases left in between. The germline V gene has CDR1 MNHEY and CDR2 SVGAGI. The CDR3 has 15 amino acids. The DNA of the CDR3 is TGTGCCAGCAGCTACCTGGAAGGGCTTAATTCACCCCTCCACTTT. Amino acids: CASSYLEGLNSPLHF.

The chain joins TRBV9 to TRBJ1-1, with 8 nucleotides matching TRBD1. Per germline, CDR1 SGDLS and CDR2 YYNGEE. V lost 1 base, J lost 5 bases, and 16 bases stayed unmatched. CDR3 size: 18 residues. The CDR3 DNA follows: TGTGCCAGCAGCGTATCCCCCGGGACAGGCGGTGTCGTAACTGAAGCTTTCTTT. It translates to CASSVSPGTGGVVTEAFF.

This chain joins TRBV2 and TRBJ2-6; 10 nucleotides match TRBD1. J gave up 0 bases and V 6 bases, and 14 bases lay outside the gene matches. Germline CDR1 and CDR2: SNHLY and FYNNEI. CDR3 length: 20 amino acids. The CDR3 here is CASRALTGGKDNSGANVLTF. The CDR3, as DNA: TGTGCCAGCAGGGCCCTGACAGGGGGCAAGGATAACTCTGGGGCCAACGTCCTGACTTTC.

This clone was seen a handful of times. The chain employs TRBV27 and TRBJ2-7, with a weak D call TRBD1 (6 bases). The germline gives CDR1 MNHEY, CDR2 SMNVEV (reference sequence). The CDR3 consists of 13 residues. Trimming stripped 6 bases from V and 3 bases from J, with 12 bases between. CDR3 sequence reads: CASRQGEYYEQYF. The CDR3 DNA sequence: TGTGCCAGCAGACAGGGCGAATACTACGAGCAGTACTTC.